The rows below give T cell receptor beta chains drawn from one sample of a study of blood T cell repertoires in COVID-19. Sequencing used immunoSEQ multiplex PCR; TCRdb keeps in-frame clones, though not all of them. This table has approximately 290,000 clones, 70% to 90% appearing once. The sequenced sample was PBMCs or T cells enriched from blood (not recorded which). These receptors all stem from a woman in her twenties or thirties who had recovered from COVID-19. The CDR3 runs from the conserved cysteine through the conserved F or W. Each record gives: J gene, V gene, clone size, D gene, CDR3 protein, CDR3 DNA. D genes are given only for firm matches. Some rows have no size entry. The others give once, few or many, or a class for an expanded clone.

TRBJ2-3 TRBV4-1 NA NA CASSQDIKAGFGTDTQYF TGCGCCAGCAGCCAAGACATCAAAGCGGGCTTTGGTACAGATACGCAGTATTTT
TRBJ2-7 TRBV5-8 NA NA CASSFHSSYEQYF TGTGCCAGCAGCTTTCACAGCTCCTACGAGCAGTACTTC
TRBJ2-7 TRBV30 NA TRBD1 CAWSFIVDRVRAYEQYF TGTGCCTGGAGTTTCATCGTGGACAGGGTTAGGGCCTACGAGCAGTACTTC
TRBJ2-1 TRBV28 NA NA CASSFGQTPLNEQFF TGTGCCAGCAGTTTTGGACAGACCCCATTGAATGAGCAGTTCTTC
TRBJ1-4 TRBV19 NA NA CASSFSTVIYEKLFF TGTGCCAGTAGCTTTTCGACAGTGATATATGAAAAACTGTTTTTT
TRBJ2-3 TRBV5-1 once TRBD2 CASSLKRGDTDTQYF TGCGCCAGCAGCTTAAAACGGGGGGACACAGATACGCAGTATTTT
TRBJ2-7 TRBV9 medium-sized NA CASGPGVISYEQYF TGTGCCAGCGGTCCCGGAGTAATCTCCTACGAGCAGTACTTC
TRBJ2-7 TRBV28 once TRBD2 CASSLLGGGNYEQYF TGTGCCAGCAGTTTACTCGGCGGGGGGAACTACGAGCAGTACTTC
TRBJ1-5 TRBV27 NA NA CASSLLQGNQPQHF TGTGCCAGCAGTTTACTACAGGGCAATCAGCCCCAGCATTTT
TRBJ1-6 TRBV6-4 once NA CASRLIRAVIPNSPLHF TGTGCCAGCAGACTCATCAGGGCCGTTATCCCCAATTCACCCCTCCACTTT
TRBJ1-5 TRBV19 NA TRBD1 CASTYTGQGGQPQHF TGTGCCAGTACCTATACGGGACAGGGGGGTCAGCCCCAGCATTTT
TRBJ2-3 TRBV19 NA NA CASSIEEPDTQYF TGTGCCAGTAGTATAGAGGAGCCAGATACGCAGTATTTT
TRBJ1-2 TRBV3-1/TRBV3-2 NA NA CASSHYSSDSGYTF TGTGCCAGCAGCCATTACTCTTCGGACAGCGGCTACACCTTC
TRBJ2-2 TRBV15 few NA CATSRSGIDTGELFF TGTGCCACCAGCAGATCCGGGATTGACACCGGGGAGCTGTTTTTT
TRBJ2-5 TRBV24-1 NA TRBD2 CATSDPAAGGLETQYF TGTGCCACCAGTGATCCCGCAGCGGGAGGGCTGGAGACCCAGTACTTC
TRBJ2-1 TRBV6-5 NA TRBD2 CASISTSGSWEQFF TGTGCCAGCATATCGACTAGCGGGAGCTGGGAGCAGTTCTTC
TRBJ1-2 TRBV6-5 NA NA CASSYSGADGYTF TGTGCCAGCAGTTACTCGGGGGCAGACGGCTACACCTTC
TRBJ2-7 TRBV6-5 NA NA CASSYSGGAGTYEQYF TGTGCCAGCAGTTACTCTGGCGGTGCAGGGACCTACGAGCAGTACTTC